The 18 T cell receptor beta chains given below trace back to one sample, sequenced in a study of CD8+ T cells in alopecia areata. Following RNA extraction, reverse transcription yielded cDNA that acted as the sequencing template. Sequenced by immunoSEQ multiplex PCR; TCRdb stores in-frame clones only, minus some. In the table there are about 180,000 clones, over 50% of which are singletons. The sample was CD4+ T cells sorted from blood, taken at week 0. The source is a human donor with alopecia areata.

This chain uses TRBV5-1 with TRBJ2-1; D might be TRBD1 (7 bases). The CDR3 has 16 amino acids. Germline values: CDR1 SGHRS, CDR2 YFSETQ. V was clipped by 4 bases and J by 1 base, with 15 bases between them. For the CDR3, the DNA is TGCGCCAGCAGCATCAGCGCGGGACAGTCCTACAATGAGCAGTTCTTC. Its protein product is CASSISAGQSYNEQFF. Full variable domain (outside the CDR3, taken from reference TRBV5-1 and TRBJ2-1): KAGVTQTPRYLIKTRGQQVTLSCSPISGHRSVSWYQQTPGQGLQFLFEYFSETQRNKGNFPGRFSGRQFSNSRSEMNVSTLELGDSALYLCASSISAGQSYNEQFFGPGTRLTVL.

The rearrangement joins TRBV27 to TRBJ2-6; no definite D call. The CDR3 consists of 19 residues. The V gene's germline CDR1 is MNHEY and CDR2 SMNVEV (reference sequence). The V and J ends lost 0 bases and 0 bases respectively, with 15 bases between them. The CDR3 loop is CASSLSEGHSLSGANVLTF. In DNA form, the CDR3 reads TGTGCCAGCAGTTTATCGGAAGGGCACAGTCTCTCTGGGGCCAACGTCCTGACTTTC.

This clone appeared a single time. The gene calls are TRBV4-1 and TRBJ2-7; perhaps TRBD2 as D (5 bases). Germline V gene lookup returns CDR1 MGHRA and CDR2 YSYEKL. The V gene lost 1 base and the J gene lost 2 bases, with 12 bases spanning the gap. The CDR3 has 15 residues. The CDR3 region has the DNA TGCGCCAGCAGCCAAGGTCGGGGATACGCCTACGAGCAGTACTTC. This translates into CASSQGRGYAYEQYF.

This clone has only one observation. The CDR3 protein is CASSERRASEAFF. The CDR3 DNA reads as TGTGCCAGCAGTGAACGGAGGGCCTCTGAAGCTTTCTTT. V usage is TRBV25-1 and J usage is TRBJ1-1; D is uncertain. CDR1 MGHDK and CDR2 SYGVNS come from the germline V gene. Trimming removed 2 bases at V and 6 bases at J, with 10 bases between. The CDR3 spans 13 residues. The whole variable domain, filled in from reference TRBV25-1 and TRBJ1-1, reads EADIYQTPRYLVIGTGKKITLECSQTMGHDKMYWYQQDPGMELHLIHYSYGVNSTEKGDLSSESTVSRIRTEHFPLTLESARPSHTSQYLCASSERRASEAFFGQGTRLTVV.

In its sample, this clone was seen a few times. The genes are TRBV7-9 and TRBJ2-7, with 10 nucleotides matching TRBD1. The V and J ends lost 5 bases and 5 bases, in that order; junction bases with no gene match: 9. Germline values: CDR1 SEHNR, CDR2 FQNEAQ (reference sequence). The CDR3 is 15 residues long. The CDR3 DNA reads TGTGCCAGCAGCCCCGAGGGGACAGGGGAACACGAGCAGTACTTC. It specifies CASSPEGTGEHEQYF.

The CDR3 is CASSPSGANTEAFF. The CDR3 bases are TGTGCCAGCTCACCTTCAGGGGCGAACACTGAAGCTTTCTTT. The chain uses TRBV18 and TRBJ1-1; perhaps TRBD1 as D (6 bases). This CDR3 has 14 residues. Trimming removed 3 bases at V and 1 base at J, with 9 bases between. Germline V gives CDR1 KGHSH, CDR2 LQKENI.

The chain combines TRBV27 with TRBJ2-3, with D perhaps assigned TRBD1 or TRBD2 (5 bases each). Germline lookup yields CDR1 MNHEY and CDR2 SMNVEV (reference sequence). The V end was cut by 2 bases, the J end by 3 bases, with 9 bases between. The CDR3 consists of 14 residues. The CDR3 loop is CASSLGAGTDTQYF. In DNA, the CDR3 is TGTGCCAGCAGTTTAGGGGCGGGTACAGATACGCAGTATTTT.

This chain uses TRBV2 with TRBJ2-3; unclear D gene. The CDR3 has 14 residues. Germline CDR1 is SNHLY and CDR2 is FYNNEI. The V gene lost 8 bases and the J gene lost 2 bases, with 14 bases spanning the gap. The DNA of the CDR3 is TGTGCCAGCGGCCGATGGGCTAACACAGATACGCAGTATTTT. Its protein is CASGRWANTDTQYF.

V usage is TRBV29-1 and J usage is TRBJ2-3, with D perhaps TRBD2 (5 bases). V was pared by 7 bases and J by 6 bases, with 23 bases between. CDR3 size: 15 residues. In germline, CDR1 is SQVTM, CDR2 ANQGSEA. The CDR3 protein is CSALTWGGSGDTQYF. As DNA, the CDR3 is TGCAGCGCACTGACGTGGGGTGGGTCGGGGGATACGCAGTATTTT.

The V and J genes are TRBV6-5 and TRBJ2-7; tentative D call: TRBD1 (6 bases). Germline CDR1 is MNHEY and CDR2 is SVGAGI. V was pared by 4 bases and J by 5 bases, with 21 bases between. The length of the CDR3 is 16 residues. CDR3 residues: CASSSFRGLPLNEQYF. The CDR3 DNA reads TGTGCCAGCAGTTCCTTCAGGGGTCTCCCACTGAACGAGCAGTACTTC.

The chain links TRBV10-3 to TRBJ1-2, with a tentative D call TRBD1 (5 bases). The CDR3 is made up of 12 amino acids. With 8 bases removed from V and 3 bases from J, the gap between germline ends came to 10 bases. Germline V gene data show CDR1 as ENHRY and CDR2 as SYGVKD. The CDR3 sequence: CAISGGDYGYTF. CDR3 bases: TGTGCCATCTCCGGGGGTGACTATGGCTACACCTTC.

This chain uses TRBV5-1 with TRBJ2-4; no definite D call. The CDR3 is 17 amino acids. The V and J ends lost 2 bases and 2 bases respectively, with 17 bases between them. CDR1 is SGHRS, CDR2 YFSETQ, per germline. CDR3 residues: CASSLIPSELSKNIQYF. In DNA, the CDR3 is TGCGCCAGCAGCTTAATCCCCAGCGAGCTGTCCAAAAACATTCAGTACTTC. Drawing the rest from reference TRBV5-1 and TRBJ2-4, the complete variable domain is KAGVTQTPRYLIKTRGQQVTLSCSPISGHRSVSWYQQTPGQGLQFLFEYFSETQRNKGNFPGRFSGRQFSNSRSEMNVSTLELGDSALYLCASSLIPSELSKNIQYFGAGTRLSVL.

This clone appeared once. CDR3 sequence (DNA): TGCGCCAGCAGCCAGGGGACAGTGTCAGCCAAAAACATTCAGTACTTC. Translation gives CASSQGTVSAKNIQYF. V and J are TRBV4-1 and TRBJ2-4, with 7 positions matching TRBD1. The CDR3 length is 16 residues. Germline V gene sequence: CDR1 MGHRA, CDR2 YSYEKL. Trimming removed 3 bases from V and 0 bases from J; junction bases left unmatched: 5.

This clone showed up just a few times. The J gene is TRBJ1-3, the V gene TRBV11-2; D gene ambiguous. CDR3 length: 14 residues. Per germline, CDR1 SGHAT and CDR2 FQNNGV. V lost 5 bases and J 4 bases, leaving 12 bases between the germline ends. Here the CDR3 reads CASSRSLNGNTIYF. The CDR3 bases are TGTGCCAGCAGCCGCTCCTTAAACGGAAACACCATATATTTT.

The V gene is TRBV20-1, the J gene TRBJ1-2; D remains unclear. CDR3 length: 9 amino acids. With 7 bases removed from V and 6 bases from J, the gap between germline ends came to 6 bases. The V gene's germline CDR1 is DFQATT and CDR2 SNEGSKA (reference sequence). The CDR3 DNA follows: TGCAGTGTTCGAAATGGCTACACCTTC. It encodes CSVRNGYTF.

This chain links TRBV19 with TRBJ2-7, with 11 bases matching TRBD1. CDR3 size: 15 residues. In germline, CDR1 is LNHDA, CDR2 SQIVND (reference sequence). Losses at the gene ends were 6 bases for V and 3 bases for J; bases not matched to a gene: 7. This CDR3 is CASSPTGQGVYEQYF. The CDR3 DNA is TGTGCCAGTAGCCCGACGGGACAGGGGGTCTACGAGCAGTACTTC.

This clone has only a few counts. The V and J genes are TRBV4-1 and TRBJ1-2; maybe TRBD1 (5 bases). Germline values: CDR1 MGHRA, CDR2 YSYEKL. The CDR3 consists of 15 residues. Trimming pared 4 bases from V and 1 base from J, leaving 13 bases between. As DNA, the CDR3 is TGCGCCAGCAGCCTCGCCGGGACGGATAACTATGGCTACACCTTC. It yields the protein CASSLAGTDNYGYTF.

CDR3 coding DNA: TGTGCCAGCAGTGGACAGGGGTTAGGGCCCCAGCATTTT. This sequence encodes CASSGQGLGPQHF. The rearrangement links TRBV25-1 to TRBJ1-5; 8 positions match TRBD1. The germline V gene has CDR1 MGHDK and CDR2 SYGVNS. The CDR3 runs to 13 residues. V gave up 4 bases and J gave up 9 bases; unmatched junction bases: 5.